This T cell receptor beta chain was found in a study of blood T cells in healthy people across ages. Overall study results and limits: Roughly linear declines in TCR beta diversity per million T cells occurred with age.

Sample-barcoded 5' priming and a J-beta primer mix drove a second PCR of roughly 6 to 12 cycles. MiXCR was run by TCRdb on the 5' RACE reads, yielding one entry per CDR3 protein. The profile shows 800,000 to 1,000,000 distinct CDR3 sequences, roughly 52% of them singletons. V was pared by 3 bases and J by 6 bases, with 20 bases between. The CDR3 sequence is 16 residues long. CDR1 and CDR2 (germline): LGHDT, YNNKEL (reference sequence). This clonotype was seen a handful of times. Its antigen is not identified. The gene calls are TRBV3-1 and TRBJ1-2, with a possible D match to TRBD1 (6 bases). The specimen sequenced was blood. The source of this sequence is a man younger than 45 in good health. The DNA of the CDR3 is TGTGCCAGCAGCCATGGGGGCGACCTTTATAAGGATGGCTACACCTTC. Protein product: CASSHGGDLYKDGYTF.